Listed below are T cell receptor beta chains from one sample, sequenced in a study of early T cells in non-severe SARS-CoV-2 infection. TCRdb passed the 5' RACE reads through MiXCR, listing each CDR3 protein once. The sample carries tens of thousands of distinct CDR3 sequences, 12% recorded once. Specimen: whole blood. The receptor source for this set is an adult who was a healthcare worker with PCR-confirmed SARS-CoV-2 infection or an uninfected control (not recorded which). CDR3s include the opening cysteine and the closing phenylalanine or tryptophan. A D gene is named only where the DNA matches it firmly. The listing skips clone size in some rows; elsewhere it reads once, few, many or a size class.

TRBJ1-3	many	TRBV27	.	CASSLFGSPSGNTIYF	TGTGCCAGCAGTTTATTCGGATCCCCCTCTGGAAACACCATATATTTT
TRBJ2-7	.	TRBV7-9	.	CASSLASPYEQYF	TGTGCCAGCAGCTTAGCGTCCCCTTACGAGCAGTACTTC
TRBJ1-6	.	TRBV11-2	.	CASSPPGRGGSPLHF	TGTGCCAGCAGCCCCCCCGGCAGGGGAGGATCACCCCTCCACTTT
TRBJ1-2	many	TRBV28	.	CASSPGSANYGYTF	TGTGCCAGCAGTCCAGGCTCAGCTAACTATGGCTACACCTTC
TRBJ2-7	few	TRBV6-2/TRBV6-3	TRBD1	CASSYETGVYEQYF	TGTGCCAGCAGTTACGAGACAGGGGTATACGAGCAGTACTTC
TRBJ2-3	.	TRBV7-8	TRBD1	CASSRDRVADTQYF	TGTGCCAGCAGCCGGGACAGGGTGGCAGATACGCAGTATTTT
TRBJ2-2	many	TRBV7-9	.	CASSLVGSNTGELFF	TGTGCCAGCAGCTTAGTGGGGTCGAACACCGGGGAGCTGTTTTTT
TRBJ1-2	.	TRBV29-1	.	CSVDQWGNYGYTF	TGCAGCGTTGACCAGTGGGGCAACTATGGCTACACCTTC
TRBJ2-3	.	TRBV6-6	TRBD1	CASRRTGDTQYF	TGTGCCAGCAGACGGACAGGAGATACGCAGTATTTT
TRBJ1-5	.	TRBV7-2	.	CASSRLGSQPQHF	TGTGCCAGCAGCCGACTGGGGAGTCAGCCCCAGCATTTT
TRBJ2-4	.	TRBV5-1	.	CASSLGSGKNIQYF	TGCGCCAGCAGCTTGGGCAGTGGAAAAAACATTCAGTACTTC
TRBJ2-5	many	TRBV3-1	.	CASSRRARKAETQYF	TGTGCCAGCAGCCGTCGGGCCAGAAAGGCAGAGACCCAGTACTTC
TRBJ1-4	.	TRBV7-2	.	CASSPTRTANEKLFF	TGTGCCAGCAGCCCAACGAGGACGGCAAATGAAAAACTGTTTTTT
TRBJ2-5	.	TRBV28	TRBD2	CASRTQLAGGQETQYF	TGTGCCAGCAGGACCCAACTAGCGGGAGGCCAAGAGACCCAGTACTTC
TRBJ2-2	.	TRBV20-1	.	CSARGEWNTGELFF	TGCAGTGCTAGAGGGGAGTGGAACACCGGGGAGCTGTTTTTT
TRBJ1-6	many	TRBV5-1	TRBD1	CASSFHRGLNSPLHF	TGCGCCAGCAGCTTTCACAGGGGTCTTAATTCACCCCTCCACTTT
TRBJ2-3	many	TRBV5-5	.	CASSSGGSLSTDTQYF	TGTGCCAGCAGCTCCGGGGGTAGCCTTAGCACAGATACGCAGTATTTT
TRBJ2-1	medium-sized	TRBV20-1	TRBD2	CSAPERDSYNEQFF	TGCAGTGCTCCCGAGCGGGACTCCTACAATGAGCAGTTCTTC
TRBJ1-6	many	TRBV20-1	.	CSIGTAENSPLHF	TGCAGTATAGGGACTGCGGAAAATTCACCCCTCCACTTT
TRBJ2-4	.	TRBV28	TRBD2	CASSLAGGGLAKNIQYF	TGTGCCAGCAGTTTAGCGGGAGGGGGACTAGCCAAAAACATTCAGTACTTC
TRBJ2-3	.	TRBV13	TRBD2	CASSLSSGGDTQYF	TGTGCCAGCAGCTTATCCAGCGGGGGGGATACGCAGTATTTT
TRBJ1-1	many	TRBV29-1	.	CSVDAGTEAFF	TGCAGCGTTGACGCAGGGACTGAAGCTTTCTTT
TRBJ1-2	many	TRBV7-2	.	CASSLVSGSYGYTF	TGTGCCAGCAGCTTAGTCTCAGGAAGCTATGGCTACACCTTC
TRBJ2-7	.	TRBV28	.	CASFSRREQYF	TGTGCCAGTTTCTCGCGGCGCGAGCAGTACTTC
TRBJ2-3	few	TRBV7-2	TRBD2	CASRKPGTSIDTQYF	TGTGCCAGCAGAAAACCCGGGACTAGCATTGATACGCAGTATTTT
TRBJ1-4	few	TRBV19	.	CASSHRPTNEKLFF	TGTGCCAGTAGTCACCGCCCAACTAATGAAAAACTGTTTTTT
TRBJ2-1	few	TRBV6-2/TRBV6-3	TRBD2	CASSPLGLGYNEQFF	TGTGCCAGCAGCCCTCTAGGACTAGGGTACAATGAGCAGTTCTTC
TRBJ1-1	many	TRBV12-3/TRBV12-4	TRBD1	CASRMGQGRTEAFF	TGTGCCAGCAGAATGGGACAGGGAAGAACTGAAGCTTTCTTT
TRBJ2-1	many	TRBV6-5	.	CASTAGGGSNEQFF	TGTGCCAGCACCGCTGGGGGCGGGAGCAATGAGCAGTTCTTC
TRBJ1-1	.	TRBV27	.	CASSLFKNTEAFF	TGTGCCAGCAGTTTATTCAAGAACACTGAAGCTTTCTTT
TRBJ1-6	.	TRBV28	.	CASTSSYNSPLHF	TGTGCCAGCACCAGCTCCTATAATTCACCCCTCCACTTT
TRBJ2-1	many	TRBV5-1	.	CASSSGFSRANEQFF	TGCGCCAGCAGCTCGGGATTTAGCCGGGCCAATGAGCAGTTCTTC
TRBJ1-1	many	TRBV7-8	TRBD1	CASSSGQGNTEAFF	TGTGCCAGCAGCTCAGGACAGGGGAACACTGAAGCTTTCTTT
TRBJ1-1	many	TRBV29-1	.	CSVDRRPRLPEAFF	TGCAGCGTTGACCGCCGCCCCCGTCTACCTGAAGCTTTCTTT
TRBJ2-1	few	TRBV28	TRBD1	CASITGGMDEQFF	TGTGCCAGTATAACAGGGGGCATGGATGAGCAGTTCTTC
TRBJ2-3	many	TRBV7-6	.	CASSVWPSATDTQYF	TGTGCCAGCAGCGTATGGCCCAGCGCCACAGATACGCAGTATTTT
TRBJ2-2	once	TRBV12-3/TRBV12-4	.	CASTPGLTGELFF	TGTGCCAGCACCCCTGGTCTCACCGGGGAGCTGTTTTTT
TRBJ2-5	.	TRBV20-1	.	CSAIWRVQETQYF	TGCAGTGCTATATGGAGGGTCCAAGAGACCCAGTACTTC
TRBJ2-3	.	TRBV15	TRBD2	CATSRGTSGPTDTQYF	TGTGCCACCAGCAGAGGAACTAGCGGTCCCACAGATACGCAGTATTTT
TRBJ2-5	.	TRBV29-1	TRBD2	CSVAALAEGETQYF	TGCAGCGTTGCGGCCCTAGCGGAGGGGGAGACCCAGTACTTC
TRBJ2-1	few	TRBV7-2	.	CASSFSYHEQFF	TGTGCCAGCAGCTTTTCGTACCATGAGCAGTTCTTC
TRBJ2-1	.	TRBV11-2	.	CASSLEQITYNEQFF	TGTGCCAGCAGCTTAGAACAGATTACCTACAATGAGCAGTTCTTC